This T cell receptor (beta chain) was documented in a study of blood T cells in healthy people across ages. This clonotype turned up a few times. The antigen remains unidentified. The germline gives CDR1 LGHDT, CDR2 YNNKEL (reference sequence). The CDR3 covers 16 residues. Trimming took off 3 bases at V and 1 base at J, with 10 bases between the two ends. Overall study findings and caveats: Long-lived donors exceeded aged donors in naive CD4+ cells and diversity.

The use of a sample-barcoded 5' primer and a J-beta primer mix characterized a second PCR of roughly 6 to 11 cycles. Each CDR3 protein gets one entry after TCRdb re-called the 5' RACE reads with MiXCR. The table lists about 730,000 distinct CDR3 sequences, around 46% of them singletons. The chain combines TRBV3-1 with TRBJ2-6; D remains unclear. Sequences were obtained from blood. This clonotype was sampled from an older woman in good health. The CDR3 sequence: CASSHEGISGANVLTF. CDR3 DNA sequence: TGTGCCAGCAGCCACGAAGGAATTTCTGGGGCCAACGTCCTGACTTTC. The complete variable domain, with remaining parts taken from reference TRBV3-1 and TRBJ2-6, reads DTAVSQTPKYLVTQMGNDKSIKCEQNLGHDTMYWYKQDSKKFLKIMFSYNNKELIINETVPNRFSPKSPDKAHLNLHINSLELGDSAVYFCASSHEGISGANVLTFGAGSRLTVL.